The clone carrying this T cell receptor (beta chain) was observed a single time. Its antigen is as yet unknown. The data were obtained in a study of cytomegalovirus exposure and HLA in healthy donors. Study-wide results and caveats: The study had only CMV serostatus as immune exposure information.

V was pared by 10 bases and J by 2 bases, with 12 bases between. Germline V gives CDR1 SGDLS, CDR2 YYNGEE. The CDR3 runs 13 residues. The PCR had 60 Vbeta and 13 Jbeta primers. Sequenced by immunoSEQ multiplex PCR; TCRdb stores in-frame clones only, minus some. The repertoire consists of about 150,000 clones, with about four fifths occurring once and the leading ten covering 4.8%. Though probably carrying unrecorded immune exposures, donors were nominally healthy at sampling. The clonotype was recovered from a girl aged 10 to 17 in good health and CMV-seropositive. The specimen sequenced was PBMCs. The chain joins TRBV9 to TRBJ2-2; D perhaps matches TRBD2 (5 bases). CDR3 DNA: TGTGCCTCCTCCGGGATCAACACCGGGGAGCTGTTTTTT. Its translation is CASSGINTGELFF.